The 17 T cell receptor beta chains in this list originate from one sample, sequenced in a study of blood T cell repertoires in COVID-19. Measured with immunoSEQ multiplex PCR; TCRdb has only the in-frame clones, and not every one. This repertoire shows 150,000 to 200,000 clones, about 88% found once; its top ten account for roughly 25%. The material sequenced was peripheral blood. These receptor sequences come from a man aged 60-69 years with acute or convalescent COVID-19.

V usage is TRBV2 and J usage is TRBJ1-1, with unresolved D. V dropped 6 bases and J dropped 0 bases, with 8 bases sitting between them. This CDR3 comprises 13 residues. Per germline, CDR1 SNHLY and CDR2 FYNNEI. The chain's CDR3 is CASRGSVNTEAFF. CDR3 in DNA: TGTGCCAGCAGGGGGAGTGTGAACACTGAAGCTTTCTTT.

The chain carries TRBV5-4 and TRBJ1-2, with 8 bases identical to TRBD1. Trimming cost V 3 bases and J 8 bases; bases outside gene matches: 12. CDR3 size: 15 residues. Germline loops: CDR1 SGHNT, CDR2 YYREEE (reference sequence). The CDR3: CASSSGQGGERGYTF. Here the CDR3 DNA reads TGTGCCAGCAGCTCCGGACAGGGAGGAGAACGCGGCTACACCTTC.

This clone was seen a few times. V gene TRBV12-3 or TRBV12-4 combines with J gene TRBJ1-4, with no clear D. This CDR3 contains 12 residues. V lost 4 bases to trimming and J lost 8 bases, with 8 bases between them. Here the CDR3 DNA reads TGTGCCAGCAGTTCAGAGGGAGAAAAACTGTTTTTT. Protein product: CASSSEGEKLFF.

This clone showed up just a few times. V is TRBV27 and J is TRBJ1-1; 7 nucleotides agree with TRBD1. Unmatched junction bases numbered 8, after V lost 2 bases and J lost 8 bases. This CDR3 has 14 residues. Germline V gives CDR1 MNHEY, CDR2 SMNVEV (reference sequence). The CDR3 sequence: CASSLAVEGGEAFF. The CDR3, as DNA: TGTGCCAGCAGTTTAGCCGTCGAAGGGGGCGAAGCTTTCTTT.

The chain recombines TRBV7-8 with TRBJ2-7, with D maybe TRBD2 (6 bases). Germline CDR1 reads SGHVS; CDR2 reads FQNEAQ. CDR3 size: 13 residues. Trimming pared 5 bases from V and 3 bases from J, leaving 11 bases between. CDR3 loop: CASSPPGGYEQYF. The CDR3 DNA reads as TGTGCCAGCAGCCCCCCCGGGGGCTACGAGCAGTACTTC.

The V call is TRBV19, the J call TRBJ1-1; D is unresolved. Per germline, CDR1 LNHDA and CDR2 SQIVND (reference sequence). CDR3 length: 13 amino acids. V shed 4 bases and J shed 4 bases, with 10 bases lying between them. The CDR3 is CASSTQSVTEAFF. The CDR3 DNA follows: TGTGCCAGTAGTACACAGTCAGTCACTGAAGCTTTCTTT.

The chain recombines TRBV6-5 with TRBJ1-2, with 7 bases fitting TRBD1. V lost 7 bases to trimming and J lost 3 bases; unmatched junction nucleotides: 5. Germline V gives CDR1 MNHEY, CDR2 SVGAGI. The CDR3 covers 13 residues. In nucleotides, the CDR3 is TGTGCCAGCAATCCAGGACAGGACTATGGCTACACCTTC. This translates into CASNPGQDYGYTF.

The genes are TRBV5-4 and TRBJ1-6, with TRBD1 matching over 8 bases. This CDR3 region has 16 residues. After removal of 1 base from V and 5 bases from J, the junction contained 5 bases not matched to a gene. Germline CDR1 reads SGHNT; CDR2 reads YYREEE (reference sequence). This CDR3 is CASSLNPGQDNSPLHF. The DNA for the CDR3 is TGTGCCAGCAGCTTGAATCCGGGACAGGATAATTCACCCCTCCACTTT.

This chain joins TRBV9 and TRBJ2-7, with 12 positions matching TRBD1. The CDR3 totals 16 residues. Germline CDR1 is SGDLS and CDR2 is YYNGEE. The junction had 9 bases not matched to a gene; V was cut back by 3 bases and J by 5 bases. The CDR3 loop is CASSADPGQGAHEQYF. The CDR3 DNA sequence: TGTGCCAGCAGCGCAGACCCGGGACAGGGGGCTCACGAGCAGTACTTC.

The gene calls are TRBV24-1 and TRBJ1-1; a weak D match, TRBD1 (5 bases). V was cut by 4 bases and J by 8 bases, with 10 bases left in between. This CDR3 spans 12 amino acids. The germline V gene encodes CDR1 KGHDR and CDR2 SFDVKD. DNA for the CDR3: TGTGCCACCAGTGAGGCTAGGGGCGAAGCTTTCTTT. Residues: CATSEARGEAFF.

The rearrangement joins TRBV27 to TRBJ1-2, with 10 bases lining up with TRBD1. J gave up 8 bases and V 6 bases, and 3 bases lay outside the gene matches. Germline V gene lookup returns CDR1 MNHEY and CDR2 SMNVEV (reference sequence). This CDR3 region has 12 residues. The DNA of the CDR3 is TGTGCCAGCAGAGGACAGGGGGGGGGCTACACCTTC. Protein sequence: CASRGQGGGYTF.

The V gene is TRBV19, the J gene TRBJ2-7, with D tentatively TRBD2 (7 bases). V lost 8 bases to trimming and J lost 2 bases, with 13 bases between them. CDR3 size: 13 residues. Germline assignment: CDR1 LNHDA and CDR2 SQIVND (reference sequence). This chain's CDR3 is CASPQGGAYEQYF. The CDR3 nucleotides are TGTGCCAGTCCACAGGGAGGGGCCTACGAGCAGTACTTC.

This chain links TRBV10-3 with TRBJ1-1; 10 bases map to TRBD1. The CDR3 consists of 16 residues. The ends lost 2 bases at V and 4 bases at J; junction bases unmatched: 7. The germline gives CDR1 ENHRY, CDR2 SYGVKD. CDR3 in amino acids: CAISEGTGVYSTEAFF. The CDR3 region has the DNA TGTGCCATCAGTGAGGGGACAGGGGTATATAGCACTGAAGCTTTCTTT.

DNA of the CDR3: TGTGCCAGCAGCCAACGGGGGGCGCGTGGCTACACCTTC. Amino acids: CASSQRGARGYTF. The J gene is TRBJ1-2, the V gene TRBV3-1 (or the pseudogene TRBV3-2); maybe TRBD1 (6 bases). Trimming pared 2 bases from V and 7 bases from J, leaving 11 bases between. Germline CDR1 is LGHDT and CDR2 is YNNKEL (reference sequence). The CDR3 is 13 residues long.

CDR3 nucleotide sequence: TGTGCCAGCAGCTTAGGACAGGGGTTTTCCTACGAGCAGTACGTC. Its translation: CASSLGQGFSYEQYV. The chain employs TRBV7-2 and TRBJ2-7, with 8 positions matching TRBD1. Per germline, CDR1 SGHTA and CDR2 FQGNSA. J gave up 1 base and V 1 base, and 3 bases lay outside the gene matches. The CDR3 extends over 15 amino acids.

The genes are TRBV5-1 and TRBJ1-3; D gene unclear. Germline-derived CDR1 and CDR2 are SGHRS and YFSETQ. V lost 0 bases and J 0 bases, leaving 10 bases between the germline ends. The CDR3 is made up of 16 amino acids. In nucleotides, the CDR3 is TGCGCCAGCAGCTTGGAGAGAAGCTCCTCTGGAAACACCATATATTTT. It yields the protein CASSLERSSSGNTIYF. The complete variable domain, with remaining parts taken from reference TRBV5-1 and TRBJ1-3, reads KAGVTQTPRYLIKTRGQQVTLSCSPISGHRSVSWYQQTPGQGLQFLFEYFSETQRNKGNFPGRFSGRQFSNSRSEMNVSTLELGDSALYLCASSLERSSSGNTIYFGEGSWLTVV.

CDR3 amino acids: CASSEDRGGDGYTF. Here the CDR3 DNA reads TGTGCCAGTAGTGAGGACAGGGGCGGGGACGGCTACACCTTC. The J gene is TRBJ1-2, the V gene TRBV19; 9 bases line up with TRBD1. Germline lookup yields CDR1 LNHDA and CDR2 SQIVND (reference sequence). This CDR3 has 14 residues. Trimming removed 5 bases from V and 8 bases from J; junction bases left unmatched: 9.